The 9 T cell receptor beta chains below were found in one sample sequenced in a study of T cell responses to AZD1222 COVID-19 vaccine. TCRdb's copy holds only in-frame clones and misses some; the assay was immunoSEQ multiplex PCR. In the table there are approximately 150,000 clones, 90% to 95% of which are singletons. Here the sequenced sample was peripheral blood, taken on day 0 of AZD1222 vaccination. These receptors were obtained from an adult in good health.

The gene calls are TRBV19 and TRBJ1-2; 9 bases align to TRBD1. The CDR3 consists of 15 residues. Looked up from germline, CDR1 is LNHDA and CDR2 is SQIVND (reference sequence). Trimming cost V 5 bases and J 1 base; bases outside gene matches: 5. CDR3 sequence (DNA): TGTGCCAGTAGTCCGAACAGGGGGCGTAACTATGGCTACACCTTC. This encodes CASSPNRGRNYGYTF.

V and J are TRBV2 and TRBJ1-2; tentatively, D is TRBD1 (5 bases). The CDR3 is made up of 18 amino acids. From germline, CDR1 is SNHLY and CDR2 FYNNEI. With 4 bases removed from V and 4 bases from J, the gap between germline ends came to 25 bases. CDR3 residues: CASSGSSPRARRSYGYTF. The CDR3 DNA is TGTGCCAGCAGTGGAAGCTCACCCAGGGCCAGGCGTTCCTATGGCTACACCTTC.

This chain connects TRBV4-2 to TRBJ1-4; D perhaps matches TRBD1 (5 bases). The CDR3 runs to 16 residues. Trimming took off 0 bases at V and 7 bases at J, with 15 bases between the two ends. Germline values: CDR1 LGHNA, CDR2 YNFKEQ. CDR3 nucleotides: TGTGCCAGCAGCCAAGACGGTGCCAGGGTAGGTGAAAAACTGTTTTTT. This codes for CASSQDGARVGEKLFF.

This clone turned up a few times. The chain couples TRBV11-2 to TRBJ2-7, with 8 nucleotides matching TRBD1. With V trimmed by 5 bases and J by 5 bases, 11 bases remained unmatched. The germline CDR1 and CDR2 sequences are SGHAT and FQNNGV. This CDR3 spans 15 amino acids. The CDR3 DNA follows: TGTGCCAGCAGCCACGCCACGGACAGGGTCGACGAGCAGTACTTC. Protein sequence: CASSHATDRVDEQYF.

This clone was observed a handful of times. The chain carries TRBV15 and TRBJ2-7; D may be TRBD1 or TRBD2 (6 bases each). The V and J ends lost 0 bases and 0 bases respectively, with 9 bases between them. The CDR3 loop spans 15 amino acids. Germline V gene data show CDR1 as LNHNV and CDR2 as YYDKDF (reference sequence). The CDR3 is CATSREQGGSYEQYF. The CDR3 nucleotides are TGTGCCACCAGCAGAGAACAGGGAGGCTCCTACGAGCAGTACTTC. The whole variable domain, remainder taken from reference TRBV15 and TRBJ2-7, is DAMVIQNPRYQVTQFGKPVTLSCSQTLNHNVMYWYQQKSSQAPKLLFHYYDKDFNNEADTPDNFQSRRPNTSFCFLDIRSPGLGDTAMYLCATSREQGGSYEQYFGPGTRLTVT.

This clone showed up just a few times. This sequence joins TRBV15 and TRBJ1-4; no clear D. There are 16 residues in the CDR3. Germline V lookup: CDR1 LNHNV, CDR2 YYDKDF (reference sequence). Trimming removed 1 base from V and 7 bases from J, with 16 bases in between. The CDR3 coding sequence is TGTGCCACCAGCAGAGTTCTTGGGGTACCCGGTGAAAAACTGTTTTTT. This encodes CATSRVLGVPGEKLFF.

The chain links TRBV18 to TRBJ1-4; 8 nucleotides align to TRBD1. The V and J ends lost 3 bases and 7 bases, in that order; junction bases with no gene match: 10. The CDR3 is 16 amino acids. Germline V lookup: CDR1 KGHSH, CDR2 LQKENI. In DNA, the CDR3 is TGTGCCAGCTCACCTGTCATTGGACAGGGTGGTGAAAAACTGTTTTTT. Translation gives CASSPVIGQGGEKLFF.

The rearrangement joins TRBV27 to TRBJ1-1, with TRBD1 identical over 8 bases. J gave up 5 bases and V 3 bases, and 11 bases lay outside the gene matches. This CDR3 is built from 16 residues. In germline, CDR1 is MNHEY, CDR2 SMNVEV (reference sequence). CDR3 protein: CASSFPHPDRVTEAFF. The DNA for the CDR3 is TGTGCCAGCAGTTTCCCCCACCCGGACAGGGTGACTGAAGCTTTCTTT.

The V and J genes are TRBV27 and TRBJ1-1; maybe TRBD1 (6 bases). The V end lost 0 bases, the J end lost 6 bases, and 17 bases lay between the germline ends. The germline gives CDR1 MNHEY, CDR2 SMNVEV (reference sequence). The CDR3 consists of 16 residues. The CDR3 is CASSLSMIRGWPEAFF. CDR3 in DNA: TGTGCCAGCAGTTTATCGATGATTAGGGGGTGGCCTGAAGCTTTCTTT.